Included here is one T cell receptor (beta chain) sequence, with context. The record originates from a study of CD8 T cells in Susac syndrome. The authors reverse transcribed roughly 0.5 to 1 ug RNA with random hexamers. In TCRdb, the immunoSEQ multiplex PCR reads were re-called with MiXCR into one record per CDR3 protein. Here the sample spans approximately 120,000 distinct CDR3 sequences, over 85% being singletons. V trimming: 1 base; J trimming: 2 bases; junction bases outside the gene matches: 12. This CDR3 region has 19 residues. Germline loops: CDR1 LGHDT, CDR2 YNNKEL (reference sequence). The chain is built from TRBV3-1 and TRBJ2-3; TRBD2 agrees at 10 bases. Sequencing used CD4+ T cells from PBMCs. This TCR derives from a human donor in good health. The CDR3 sequence: CASSQAWLPSGRDTDTQYF. CDR3 bases: TGTGCCAGCAGCCAAGCTTGGCTTCCTAGCGGGAGAGACACAGATACGCAGTATTTT.